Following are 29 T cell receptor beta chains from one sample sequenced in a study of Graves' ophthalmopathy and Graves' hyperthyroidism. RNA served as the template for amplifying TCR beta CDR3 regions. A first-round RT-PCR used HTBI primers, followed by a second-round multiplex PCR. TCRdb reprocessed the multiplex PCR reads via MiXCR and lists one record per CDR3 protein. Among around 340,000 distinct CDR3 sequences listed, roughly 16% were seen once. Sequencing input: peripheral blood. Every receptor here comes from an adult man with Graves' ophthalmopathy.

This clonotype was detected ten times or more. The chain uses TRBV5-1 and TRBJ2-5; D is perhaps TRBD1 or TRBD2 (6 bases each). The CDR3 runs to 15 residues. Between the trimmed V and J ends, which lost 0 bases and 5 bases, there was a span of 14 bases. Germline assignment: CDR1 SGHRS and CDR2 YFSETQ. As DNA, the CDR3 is TGCGCCAGCAGCTTGGGGGACACTAGCTGGGAGACCCAGTACTTC. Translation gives CASSLGDTSWETQYF.

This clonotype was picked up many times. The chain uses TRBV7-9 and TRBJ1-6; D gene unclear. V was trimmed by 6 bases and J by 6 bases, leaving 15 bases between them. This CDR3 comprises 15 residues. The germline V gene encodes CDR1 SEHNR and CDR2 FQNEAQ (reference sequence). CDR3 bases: TGTGCCAGCAGGTCCACCCGGGTCCCTAATTCACCCCTCCACTTT. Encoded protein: CASRSTRVPNSPLHF.

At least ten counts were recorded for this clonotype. The CDR3 protein is CATSPRLVGEQYF. CDR3 bases: TGTGCCACCTCACCCCGCCTTGTGGGGGAGCAGTACTTC. The chain recombines TRBV6-2 or TRBV6-3 with TRBJ2-7; the D is unclear. The CDR3 extends over 13 amino acids. Germline V gene data show CDR1 as MNHEY and CDR2 as SVGEGT. V lost 10 bases and J 7 bases, leaving 20 bases between the germline ends.

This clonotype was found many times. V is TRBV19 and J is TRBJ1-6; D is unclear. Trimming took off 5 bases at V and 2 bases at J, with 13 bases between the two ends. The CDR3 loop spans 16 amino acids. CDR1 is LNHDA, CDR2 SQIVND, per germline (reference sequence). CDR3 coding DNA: TGTGCCAGTAGTTTCTCATCCGGGACCTATAATTCACCCCTCCACTTT. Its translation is CASSFSSGTYNSPLHF.

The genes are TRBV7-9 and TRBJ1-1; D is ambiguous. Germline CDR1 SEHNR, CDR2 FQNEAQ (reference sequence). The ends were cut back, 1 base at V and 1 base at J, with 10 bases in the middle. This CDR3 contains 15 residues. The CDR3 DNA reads TGTGCCAGCAGCTTAGTCCTCAGCGGGAACACTGAAGCTTTCTTT. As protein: CASSLVLSGNTEAFF.

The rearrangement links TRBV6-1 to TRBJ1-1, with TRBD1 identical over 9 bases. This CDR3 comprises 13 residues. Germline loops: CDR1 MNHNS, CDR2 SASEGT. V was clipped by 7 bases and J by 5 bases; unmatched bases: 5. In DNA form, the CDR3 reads TGTGCCAGCACTAGGACAGGGGCTACTGAAGCTTTCTTT. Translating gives CASTRTGATEAFF.

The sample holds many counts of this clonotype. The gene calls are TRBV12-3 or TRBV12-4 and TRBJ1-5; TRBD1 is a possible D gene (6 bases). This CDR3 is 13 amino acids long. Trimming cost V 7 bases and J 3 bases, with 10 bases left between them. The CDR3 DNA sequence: TGTGCCAGCACCCGGGACAACAATCAGCCCCAGCATTTT. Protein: CASTRDNNQPQHF.

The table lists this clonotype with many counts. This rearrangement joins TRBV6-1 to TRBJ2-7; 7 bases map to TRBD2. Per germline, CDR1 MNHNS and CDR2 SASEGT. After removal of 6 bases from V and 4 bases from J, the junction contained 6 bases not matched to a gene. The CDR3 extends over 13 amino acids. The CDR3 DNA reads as TGTGCCAGCAGCAGAAGCGGGAATTACGAGCAGTACTTC. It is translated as CASSRSGNYEQYF.

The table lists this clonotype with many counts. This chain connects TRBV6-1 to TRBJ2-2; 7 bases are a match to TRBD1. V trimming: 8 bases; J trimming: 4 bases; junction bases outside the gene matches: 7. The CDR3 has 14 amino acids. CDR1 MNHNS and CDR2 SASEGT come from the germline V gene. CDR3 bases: TGTGCCAGCCTACGAGACAGGGTCACCGGGGAGCTGTTTTTT. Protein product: CASLRDRVTGELFF.

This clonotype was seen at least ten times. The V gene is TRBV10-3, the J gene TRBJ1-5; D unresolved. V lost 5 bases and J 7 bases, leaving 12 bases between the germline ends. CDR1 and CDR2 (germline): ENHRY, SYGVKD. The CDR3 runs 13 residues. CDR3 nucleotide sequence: TGTGCCATCAGTCCCCCAAGTGGCCAGCCCCAGCATTTT. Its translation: CAISPPSGQPQHF.

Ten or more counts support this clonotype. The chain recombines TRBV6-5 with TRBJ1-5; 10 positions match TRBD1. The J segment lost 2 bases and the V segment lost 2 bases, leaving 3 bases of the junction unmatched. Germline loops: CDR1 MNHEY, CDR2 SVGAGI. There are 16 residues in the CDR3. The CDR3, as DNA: TGTGCCAGCAGTTACCCCGGGACAGGGGGCAATCAGCCCCAGCATTTT. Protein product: CASSYPGTGGNQPQHF.

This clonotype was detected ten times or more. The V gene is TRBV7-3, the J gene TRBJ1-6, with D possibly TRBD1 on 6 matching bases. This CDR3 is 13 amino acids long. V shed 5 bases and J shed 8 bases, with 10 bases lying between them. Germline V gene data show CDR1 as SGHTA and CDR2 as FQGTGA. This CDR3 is CASSLGQYSPLHF. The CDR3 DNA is TGTGCCAGCAGCCTCGGACAGTATTCACCCCTCCACTTT.

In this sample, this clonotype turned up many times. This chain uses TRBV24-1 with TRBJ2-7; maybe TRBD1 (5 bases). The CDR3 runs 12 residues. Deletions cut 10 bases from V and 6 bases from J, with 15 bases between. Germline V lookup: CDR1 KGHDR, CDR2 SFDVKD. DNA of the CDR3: TGTGCCACGAGCCAGGGCCTGGGCGAGCAGTACTTC. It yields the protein CATSQGLGEQYF.

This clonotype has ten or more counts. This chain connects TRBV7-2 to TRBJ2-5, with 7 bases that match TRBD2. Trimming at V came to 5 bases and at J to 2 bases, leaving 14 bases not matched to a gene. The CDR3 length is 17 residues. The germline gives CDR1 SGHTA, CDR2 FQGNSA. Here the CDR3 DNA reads TGTGCCAGCAGCCCCCTCCGGAGCGGGGTTTTACAAGAGACCCAGTACTTC. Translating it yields CASSPLRSGVLQETQYF.

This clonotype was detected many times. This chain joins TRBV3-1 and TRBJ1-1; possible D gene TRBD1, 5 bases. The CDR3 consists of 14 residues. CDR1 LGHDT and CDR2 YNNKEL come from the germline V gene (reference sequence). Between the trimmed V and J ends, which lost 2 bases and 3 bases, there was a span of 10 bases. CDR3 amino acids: CASSQRTQDTEAFF. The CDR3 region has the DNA TGTGCCAGCAGCCAACGGACACAAGACACTGAAGCTTTCTTT.

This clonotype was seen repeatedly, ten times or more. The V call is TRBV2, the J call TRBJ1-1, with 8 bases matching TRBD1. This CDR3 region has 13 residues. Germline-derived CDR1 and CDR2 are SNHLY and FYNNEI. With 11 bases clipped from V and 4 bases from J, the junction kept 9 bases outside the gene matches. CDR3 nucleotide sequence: TGTGCCGCCCGACAGGGGAGGGGCACTGAAGCTTTCTTT. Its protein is CAARQGRGTEAFF.

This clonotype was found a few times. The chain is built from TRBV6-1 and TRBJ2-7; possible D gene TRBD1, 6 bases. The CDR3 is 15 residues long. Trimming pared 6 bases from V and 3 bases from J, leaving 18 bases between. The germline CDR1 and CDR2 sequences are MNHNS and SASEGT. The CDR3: CASRAAGAGVYEQYF. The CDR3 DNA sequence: TGTGCCAGCAGGGCAGCCGGGGCAGGGGTCTACGAGCAGTACTTC.

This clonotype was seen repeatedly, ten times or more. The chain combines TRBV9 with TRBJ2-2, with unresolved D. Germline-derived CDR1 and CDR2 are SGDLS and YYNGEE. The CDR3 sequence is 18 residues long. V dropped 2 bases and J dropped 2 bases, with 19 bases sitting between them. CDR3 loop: CASSVGSSLSPNTGELFF. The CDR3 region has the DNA TGTGCCAGCAGCGTGGGCTCCTCGTTATCACCCAACACCGGGGAGCTGTTTTTT.

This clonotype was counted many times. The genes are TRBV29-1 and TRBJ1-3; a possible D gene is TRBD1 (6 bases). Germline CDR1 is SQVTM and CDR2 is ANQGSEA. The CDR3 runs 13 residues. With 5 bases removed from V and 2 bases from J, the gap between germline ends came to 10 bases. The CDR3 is CSVRDKPGNTIYF. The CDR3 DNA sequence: TGCAGCGTTAGGGACAAACCTGGAAACACCATATATTTT.

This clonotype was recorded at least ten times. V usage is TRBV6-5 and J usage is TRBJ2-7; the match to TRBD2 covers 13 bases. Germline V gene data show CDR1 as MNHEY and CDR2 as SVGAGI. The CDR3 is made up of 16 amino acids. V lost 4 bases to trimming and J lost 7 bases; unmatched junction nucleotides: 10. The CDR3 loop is CASSFRLAGGTEEQYF. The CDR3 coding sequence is TGTGCCAGCAGTTTCAGACTAGCGGGAGGAACCGAGGAGCAGTACTTC.

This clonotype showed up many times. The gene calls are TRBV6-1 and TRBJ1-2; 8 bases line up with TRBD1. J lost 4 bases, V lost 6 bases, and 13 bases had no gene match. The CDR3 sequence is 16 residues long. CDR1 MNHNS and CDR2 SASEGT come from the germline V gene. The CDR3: CASREPVGQGGYGYTF. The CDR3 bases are TGTGCCAGCAGAGAGCCGGTTGGACAGGGAGGCTATGGCTACACCTTC.

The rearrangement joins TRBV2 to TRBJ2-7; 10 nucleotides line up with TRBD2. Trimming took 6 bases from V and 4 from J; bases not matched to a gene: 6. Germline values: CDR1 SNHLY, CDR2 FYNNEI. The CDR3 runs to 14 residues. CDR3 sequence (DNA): TGTGCCAGCAGCGAGCGGGAGGGCCGGTACGAGCAGTACTTC. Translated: CASSEREGRYEQYF.

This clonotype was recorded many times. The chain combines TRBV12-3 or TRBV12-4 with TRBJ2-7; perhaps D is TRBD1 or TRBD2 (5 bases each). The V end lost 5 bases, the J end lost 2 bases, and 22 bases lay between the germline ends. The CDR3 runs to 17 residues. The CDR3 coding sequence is TGTGCCAGCAGTCCTAGTGCCCCCGGGACGGCAGCCTACGAGCAGTACTTC. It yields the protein CASSPSAPGTAAYEQYF.

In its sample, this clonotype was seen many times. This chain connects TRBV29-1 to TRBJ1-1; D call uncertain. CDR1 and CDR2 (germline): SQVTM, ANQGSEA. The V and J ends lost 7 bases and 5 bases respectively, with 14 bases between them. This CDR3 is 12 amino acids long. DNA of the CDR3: TGCAGCGCCCCTGAGATGGGGACTGAAGCTTTCTTT. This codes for CSAPEMGTEAFF.

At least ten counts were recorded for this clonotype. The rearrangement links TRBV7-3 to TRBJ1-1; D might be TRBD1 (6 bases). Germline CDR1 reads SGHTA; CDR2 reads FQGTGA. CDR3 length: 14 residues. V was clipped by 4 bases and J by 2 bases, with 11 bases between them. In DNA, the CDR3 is TGTGCCAGCAGCTCCGGGACACACAACACTGAAGCTTTCTTT. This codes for CASSSGTHNTEAFF.

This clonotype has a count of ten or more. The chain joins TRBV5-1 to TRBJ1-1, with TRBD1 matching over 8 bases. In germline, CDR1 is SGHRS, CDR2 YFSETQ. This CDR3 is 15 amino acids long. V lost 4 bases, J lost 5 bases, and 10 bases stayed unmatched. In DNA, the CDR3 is TGCGCCAGCAGCCCATTGGACAGGGAGAGGACTGAAGCTTTCTTT. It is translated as CASSPLDRERTEAFF.

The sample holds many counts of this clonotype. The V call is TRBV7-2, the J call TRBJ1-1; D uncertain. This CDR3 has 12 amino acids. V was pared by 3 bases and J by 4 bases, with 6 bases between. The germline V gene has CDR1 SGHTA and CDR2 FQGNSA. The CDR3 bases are TGTGCCAGCAGCTTGTCCCGCACTGAAGCTTTCTTT. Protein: CASSLSRTEAFF.

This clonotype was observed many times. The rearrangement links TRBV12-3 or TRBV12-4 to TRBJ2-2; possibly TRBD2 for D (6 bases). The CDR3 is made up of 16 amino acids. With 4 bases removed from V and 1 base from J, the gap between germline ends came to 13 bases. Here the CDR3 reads CASSYGLRGNTGELFF. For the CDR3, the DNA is TGTGCCAGCAGTTACGGACTGCGGGGGAACACCGGGGAGCTGTTTTTT.

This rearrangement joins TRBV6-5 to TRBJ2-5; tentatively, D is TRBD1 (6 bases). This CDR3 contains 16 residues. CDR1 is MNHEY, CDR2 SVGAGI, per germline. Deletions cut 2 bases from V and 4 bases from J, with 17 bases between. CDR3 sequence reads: CASSYLTGLGVETQYF. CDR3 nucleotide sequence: TGTGCCAGCAGTTACCTAACAGGGTTAGGGGTAGAGACCCAGTACTTC.